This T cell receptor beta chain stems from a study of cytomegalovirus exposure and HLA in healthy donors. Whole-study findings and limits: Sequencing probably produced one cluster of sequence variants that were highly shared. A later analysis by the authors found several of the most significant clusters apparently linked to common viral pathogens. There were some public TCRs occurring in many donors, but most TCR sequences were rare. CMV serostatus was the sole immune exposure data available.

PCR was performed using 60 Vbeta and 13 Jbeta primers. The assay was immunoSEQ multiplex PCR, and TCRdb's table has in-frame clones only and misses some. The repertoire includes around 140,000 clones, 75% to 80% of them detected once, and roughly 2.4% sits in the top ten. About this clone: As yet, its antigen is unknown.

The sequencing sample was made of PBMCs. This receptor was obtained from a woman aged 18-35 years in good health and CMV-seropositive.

CDR3 DNA: TGTGCCGGGGGACAGGGGAAGACCGGGGAGCTGTTTTTT. Translation gives CAGGQGKTGELFF. The rearrangement uses TRBV7-2 and TRBJ2-2; 10 nucleotides match TRBD1. V was pared by 11 bases and J by 5 bases, with 5 bases of the junction left unmatched. The CDR3 runs 13 residues. Germline lookup yields CDR1 SGHTA and CDR2 FQGNSA.